This entry features one T cell receptor beta chain sequence. Its antigen is not identified. This entry is derived from a study of shared clonotypes between healthy human individuals. Per the germline V gene, CDR1 is MGHRA and CDR2 is YSYEKL. There are 17 residues in the CDR3. V shed 2 bases and J shed 2 bases, with 15 bases lying between them. Study results and caveats: Estimated richness values were generally larger in naive subsets than in memory subsets. Between four donors, naive CD4 clonotypes were shared at a level of roughly 5.5%.

The naive CD8 subset, CD45RO-negative cells positively selected for CCR7, excluded terminally differentiated effector memory CD45RA+ cells. Every one of the donors was a Caucasian adult that lived in Nashville, Tennessee. Clones were sequenced by immunoSEQ multiplex PCR, and TCRdb holds only the in-frame ones, with some missing. This table has around 650,000 clones, 90% to 97% appearing once. Sequenced material: naive CD8+ T cells sorted from blood. The chain recombines TRBV4-1 with TRBJ2-2, with D unclear. The TCR comes from a woman younger than 45 in good health. The CDR3 spells CASSQRDNFLNTGELFF. CDR3 DNA sequence: TGCGCCAGCAGCCAAAGGGATAACTTTCTAAACACCGGGGAGCTGTTTTTT.